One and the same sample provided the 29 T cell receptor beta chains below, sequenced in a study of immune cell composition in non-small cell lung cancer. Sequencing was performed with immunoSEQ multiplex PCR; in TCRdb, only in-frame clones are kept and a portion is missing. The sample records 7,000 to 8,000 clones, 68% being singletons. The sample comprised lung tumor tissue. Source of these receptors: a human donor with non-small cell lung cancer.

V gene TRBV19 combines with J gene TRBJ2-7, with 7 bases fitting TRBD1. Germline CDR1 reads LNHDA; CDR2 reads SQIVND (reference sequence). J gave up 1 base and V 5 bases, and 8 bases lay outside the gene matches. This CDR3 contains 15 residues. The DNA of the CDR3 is TGTGCCAGTAGTGCACAGGGGACCTGGTCCTACGAGCAGTACTTC. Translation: CASSAQGTWSYEQYF.

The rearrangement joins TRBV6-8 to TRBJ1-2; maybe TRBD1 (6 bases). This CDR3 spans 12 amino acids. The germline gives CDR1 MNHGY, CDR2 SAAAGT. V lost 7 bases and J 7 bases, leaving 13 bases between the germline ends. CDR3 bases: TGTGCCAGCATCTCAGGACAGACTGGCTACACCTTC. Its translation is CASISGQTGYTF.

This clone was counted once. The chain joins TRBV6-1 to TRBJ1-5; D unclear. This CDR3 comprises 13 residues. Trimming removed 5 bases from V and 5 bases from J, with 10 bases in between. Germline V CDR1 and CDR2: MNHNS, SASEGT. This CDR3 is CASSTRFDQPQHF. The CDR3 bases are TGTGCCAGCAGTACCAGATTCGATCAGCCCCAGCATTTT.

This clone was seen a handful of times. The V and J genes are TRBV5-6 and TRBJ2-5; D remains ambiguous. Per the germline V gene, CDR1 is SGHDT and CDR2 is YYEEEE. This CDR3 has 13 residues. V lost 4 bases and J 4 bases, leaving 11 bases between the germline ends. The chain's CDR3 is CASSLGRTETQYF. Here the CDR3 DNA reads TGTGCCAGCAGCCTTGGGCGAACAGAGACCCAGTACTTC.

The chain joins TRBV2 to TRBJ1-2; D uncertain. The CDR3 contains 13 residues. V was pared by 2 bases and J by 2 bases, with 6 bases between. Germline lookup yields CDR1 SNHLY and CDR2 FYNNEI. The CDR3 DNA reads TGTGCCAGCAGTGAACCCATGAACTATGGCTACACCTTC. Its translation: CASSEPMNYGYTF.

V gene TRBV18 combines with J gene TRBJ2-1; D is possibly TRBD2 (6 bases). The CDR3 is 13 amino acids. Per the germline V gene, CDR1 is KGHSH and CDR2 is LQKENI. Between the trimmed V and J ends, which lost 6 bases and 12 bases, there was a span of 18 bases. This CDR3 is CASSTGSETRQFF. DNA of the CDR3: TGTGCCAGCTCTACCGGATCCGAGACTAGGCAGTTCTTC.

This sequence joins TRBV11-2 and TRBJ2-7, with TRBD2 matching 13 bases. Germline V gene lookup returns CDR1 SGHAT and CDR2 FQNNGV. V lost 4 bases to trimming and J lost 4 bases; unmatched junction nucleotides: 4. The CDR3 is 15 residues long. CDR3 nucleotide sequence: TGTGCCAGCAGCTCGCCGACTAGCGGGGGGTACGAGCAGTACTTC. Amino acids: CASSSPTSGGYEQYF.

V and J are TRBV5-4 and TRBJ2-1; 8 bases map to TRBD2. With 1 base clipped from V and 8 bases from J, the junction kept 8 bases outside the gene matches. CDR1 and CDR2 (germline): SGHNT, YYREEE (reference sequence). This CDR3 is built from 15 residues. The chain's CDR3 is CASSLNGGATDEQFF. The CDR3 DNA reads TGTGCCAGCAGCTTGAACGGGGGGGCCACGGATGAGCAGTTCTTC.

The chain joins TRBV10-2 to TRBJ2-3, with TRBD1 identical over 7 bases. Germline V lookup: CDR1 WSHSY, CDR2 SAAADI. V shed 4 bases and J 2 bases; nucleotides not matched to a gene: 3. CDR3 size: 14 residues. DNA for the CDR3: TGCGCCAGCAGTGGACAGGGCCCCACAGATACGCAGTATTTT. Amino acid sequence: CASSGQGPTDTQYF.

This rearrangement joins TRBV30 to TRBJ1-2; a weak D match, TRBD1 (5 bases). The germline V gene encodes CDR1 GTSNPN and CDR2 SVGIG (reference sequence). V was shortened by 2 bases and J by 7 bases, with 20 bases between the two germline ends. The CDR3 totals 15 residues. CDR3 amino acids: CAWSPTASASGGYTF. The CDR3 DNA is TGTGCCTGGAGTCCGACAGCCAGCGCTTCGGGTGGCTACACCTTC.

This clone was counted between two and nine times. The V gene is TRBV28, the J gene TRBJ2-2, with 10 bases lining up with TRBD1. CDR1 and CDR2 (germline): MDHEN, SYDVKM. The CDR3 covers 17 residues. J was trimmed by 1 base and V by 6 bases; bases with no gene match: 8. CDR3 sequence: CASRTHGTGVNTGELFF. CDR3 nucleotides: TGTGCCAGCAGGACACATGGGACAGGGGTGAACACCGGGGAGCTGTTTTTT.

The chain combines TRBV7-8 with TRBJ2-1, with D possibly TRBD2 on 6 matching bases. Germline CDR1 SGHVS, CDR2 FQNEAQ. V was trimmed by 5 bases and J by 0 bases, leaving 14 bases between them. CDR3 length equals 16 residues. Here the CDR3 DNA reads TGTGCCAGCAGCCCACCCGGGGGAATCTCCTACAATGAGCAGTTCTTC. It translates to CASSPPGGISYNEQFF.

DNA of the CDR3: TGTGCCAGCAGTTCGTACGCTAGCGGGGGGCCTAGCACAGATACGCAGTATTTT. As protein: CASSSYASGGPSTDTQYF. The V gene is TRBV27, the J gene TRBJ2-3, with TRBD2 matching over 11 bases. This CDR3 region has 18 residues. Germline CDR1 is MNHEY and CDR2 is SMNVEV (reference sequence). V gave up 4 bases and J gave up 0 bases; unmatched junction bases: 9.

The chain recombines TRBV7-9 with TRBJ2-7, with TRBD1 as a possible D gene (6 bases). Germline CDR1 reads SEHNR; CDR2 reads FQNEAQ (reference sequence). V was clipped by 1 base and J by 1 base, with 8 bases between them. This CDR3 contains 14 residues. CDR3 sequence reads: CASSLGDRSYEQYF. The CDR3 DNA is TGTGCCAGCAGCTTAGGAGACAGGTCCTACGAGCAGTACTTC.

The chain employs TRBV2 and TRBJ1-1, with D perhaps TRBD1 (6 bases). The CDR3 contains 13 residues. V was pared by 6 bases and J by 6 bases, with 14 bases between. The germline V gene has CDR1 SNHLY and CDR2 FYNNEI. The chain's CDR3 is CASRLRGWAEAFF. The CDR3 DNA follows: TGTGCCAGCAGACTGAGGGGGTGGGCTGAAGCTTTCTTT.

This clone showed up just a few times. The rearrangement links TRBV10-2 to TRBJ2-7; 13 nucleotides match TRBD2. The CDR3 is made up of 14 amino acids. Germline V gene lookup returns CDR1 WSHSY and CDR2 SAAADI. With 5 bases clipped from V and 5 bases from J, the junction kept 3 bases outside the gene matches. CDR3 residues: CASSWTSGSHEQYF. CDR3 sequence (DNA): TGCGCCAGCAGTTGGACTAGCGGGAGTCACGAGCAGTACTTC.

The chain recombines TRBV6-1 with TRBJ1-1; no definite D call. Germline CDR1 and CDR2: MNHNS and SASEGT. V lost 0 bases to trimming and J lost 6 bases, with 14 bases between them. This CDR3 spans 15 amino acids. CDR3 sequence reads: CASSEAQSRAAEAFF. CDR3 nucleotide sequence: TGTGCCAGCAGTGAAGCTCAATCAAGAGCCGCTGAAGCTTTCTTT.

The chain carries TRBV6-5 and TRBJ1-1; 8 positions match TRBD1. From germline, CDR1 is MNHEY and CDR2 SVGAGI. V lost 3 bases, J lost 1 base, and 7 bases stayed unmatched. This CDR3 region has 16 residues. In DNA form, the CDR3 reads TGTGCCAGCAGTTATACCGGGACAGGAAAGAACACTGAAGCTTTCTTT. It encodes CASSYTGTGKNTEAFF.

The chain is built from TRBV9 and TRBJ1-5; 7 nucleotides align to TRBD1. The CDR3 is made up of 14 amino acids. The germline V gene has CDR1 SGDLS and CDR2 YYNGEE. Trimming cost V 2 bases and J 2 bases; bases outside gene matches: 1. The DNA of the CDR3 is TGTGCCAGCAGCGTCACAGGGGGCAATCAGCCCCAGCATTTT. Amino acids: CASSVTGGNQPQHF.

The CDR3 nucleotides are TGTGCCAGCAGCCGCCTCTCACAGATAAGCACAGATACGCAGTATTTT. It codes for CASSRLSQISTDTQYF. The chain carries TRBV5-8 and TRBJ2-3; no reliable D call. CDR3 length equals 16 residues. V was trimmed by 4 bases and J by 0 bases, leaving 15 bases between them. Germline CDR1 is SGHTS and CDR2 is YDEGEE.

The CDR3 DNA reads as TGTGCCAGCAGCTTAGACCGATCAGGGGCCGAGCAGTACTTC. It translates to CASSLDRSGAEQYF. The gene calls are TRBV11-2 and TRBJ2-7; tentatively, D is TRBD1 (6 bases). Germline V gene lookup returns CDR1 SGHAT and CDR2 FQNNGV. V was shortened by 0 bases and J by 6 bases, with 12 bases between the two germline ends. This CDR3 has 14 amino acids.

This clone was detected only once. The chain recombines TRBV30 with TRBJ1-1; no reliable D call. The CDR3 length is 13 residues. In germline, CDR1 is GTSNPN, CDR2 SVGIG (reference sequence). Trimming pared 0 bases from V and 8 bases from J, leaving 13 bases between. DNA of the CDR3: TGTGCCTGGAGTGTTCGAATGGCGGGGGAAGCTTTCTTT. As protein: CAWSVRMAGEAFF.

The CDR3 reads CASSPGQGGEQYF. CDR3 nucleotides: TGTGCCAGCTCACCGGGACAGGGAGGCGAGCAGTACTTC. This chain uses TRBV18 with TRBJ2-7; 9 bases agree with TRBD1. The CDR3 sequence is 13 residues long. Germline CDR1 and CDR2: KGHSH and LQKENI. V lost 3 bases, J lost 6 bases, and 3 bases stayed unmatched.

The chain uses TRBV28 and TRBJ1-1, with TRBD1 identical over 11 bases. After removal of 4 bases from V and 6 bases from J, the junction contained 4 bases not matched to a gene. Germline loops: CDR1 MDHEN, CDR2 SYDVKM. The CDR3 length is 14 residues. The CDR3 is CASSWGTGGSEAFF. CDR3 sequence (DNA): TGTGCCAGCAGTTGGGGGACAGGGGGTTCTGAAGCTTTCTTT.

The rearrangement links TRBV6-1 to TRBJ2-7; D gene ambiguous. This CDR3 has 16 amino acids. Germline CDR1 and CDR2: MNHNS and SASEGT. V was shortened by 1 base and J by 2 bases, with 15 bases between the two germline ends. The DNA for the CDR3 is TGTGCCAGCAGTGAAGGCCCTCGCCCGGAGACCTACGAGCAGTACTTC. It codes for CASSEGPRPETYEQYF.

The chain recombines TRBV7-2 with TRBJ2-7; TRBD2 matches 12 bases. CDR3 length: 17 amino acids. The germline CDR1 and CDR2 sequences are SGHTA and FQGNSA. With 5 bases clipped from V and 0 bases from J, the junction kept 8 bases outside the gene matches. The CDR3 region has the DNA TGTGCCAGCAGCCCCGAAAGACTAGCGGGAGTCTCCTACGAGCAGTACTTC. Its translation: CASSPERLAGVSYEQYF.

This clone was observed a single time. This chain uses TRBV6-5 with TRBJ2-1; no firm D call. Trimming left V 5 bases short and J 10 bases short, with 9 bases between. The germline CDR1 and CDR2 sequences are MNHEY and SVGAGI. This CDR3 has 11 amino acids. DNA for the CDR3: TGTGCCAGCAGTCAACTACAAGAGCAGTTCTTC. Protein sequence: CASSQLQEQFF.

The CDR3 DNA is TGTGCCAGCAGTCGACAGGTTCTTAATGAAAAACTGTTTTTT. It yields the protein CASSRQVLNEKLFF. The chain is built from TRBV6-5 and TRBJ1-4; TRBD1 is a possible D gene (6 bases). The CDR3 has 14 residues. V lost 5 bases, J lost 4 bases, and 11 bases lay in between. Germline CDR1 and CDR2: MNHEY and SVGAGI.

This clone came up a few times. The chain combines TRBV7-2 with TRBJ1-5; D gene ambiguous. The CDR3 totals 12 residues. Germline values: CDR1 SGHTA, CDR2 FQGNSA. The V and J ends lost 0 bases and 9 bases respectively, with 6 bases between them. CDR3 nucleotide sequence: TGTGCCAGCAGCTTAGCCCCGGGGCCCCAGCATTTT. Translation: CASSLAPGPQHF.